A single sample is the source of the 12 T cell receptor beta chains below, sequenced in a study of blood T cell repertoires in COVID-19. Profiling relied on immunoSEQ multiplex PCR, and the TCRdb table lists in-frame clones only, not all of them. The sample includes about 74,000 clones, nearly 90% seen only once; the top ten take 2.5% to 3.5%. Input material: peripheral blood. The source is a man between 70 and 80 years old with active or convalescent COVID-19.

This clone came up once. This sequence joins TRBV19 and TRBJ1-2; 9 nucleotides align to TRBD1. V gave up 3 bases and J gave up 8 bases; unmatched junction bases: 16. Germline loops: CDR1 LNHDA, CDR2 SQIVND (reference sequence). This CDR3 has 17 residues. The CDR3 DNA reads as TGTGCCAGTAGTATTTTGCCTGGGGTGGACAGGGGTCACGGCTACACCTTC. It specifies CASSILPGVDRGHGYTF.

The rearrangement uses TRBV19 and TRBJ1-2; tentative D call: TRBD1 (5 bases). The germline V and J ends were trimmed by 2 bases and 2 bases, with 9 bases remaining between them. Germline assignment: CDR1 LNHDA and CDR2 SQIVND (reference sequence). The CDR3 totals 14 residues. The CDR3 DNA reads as TGTGCCAGTAGTATATCCGGGGGAAACTATGGCTACACCTTC. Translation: CASSISGGNYGYTF. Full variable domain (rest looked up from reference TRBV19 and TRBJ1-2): DGGITQSPKYLFRKEGQNVTLSCEQNLNHDAMYWYRQDPGQGLRLIYYSQIVNDFQKGDIAEGYSVSREKKESFPLTVTSAQKNPTAFYLCASSISGGNYGYTFGSGTRLTVV.

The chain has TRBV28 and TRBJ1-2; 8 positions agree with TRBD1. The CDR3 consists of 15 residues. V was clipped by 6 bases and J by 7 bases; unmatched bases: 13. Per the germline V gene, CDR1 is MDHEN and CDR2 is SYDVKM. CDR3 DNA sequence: TGTGCCAGCAGGGGATGGGACAGGAAAGGTCTTGGCTACACCTTC. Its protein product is CASRGWDRKGLGYTF.

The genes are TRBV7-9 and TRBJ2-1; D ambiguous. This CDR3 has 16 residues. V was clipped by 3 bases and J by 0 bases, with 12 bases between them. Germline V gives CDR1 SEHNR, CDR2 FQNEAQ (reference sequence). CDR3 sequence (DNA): TGTGCCAGCAGCTTTTTTTCACTGAGCTCCTACAATGAGCAGTTCTTC. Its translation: CASSFFSLSSYNEQFF.

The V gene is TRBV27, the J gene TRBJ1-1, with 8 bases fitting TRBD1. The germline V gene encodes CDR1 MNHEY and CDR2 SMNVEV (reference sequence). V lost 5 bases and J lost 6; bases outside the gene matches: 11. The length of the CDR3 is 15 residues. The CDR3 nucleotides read TGTGCCAGCAGTCCAATACAGGGGGTTGAATCTGAAGCTTTCTTT. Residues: CASSPIQGVESEAFF.

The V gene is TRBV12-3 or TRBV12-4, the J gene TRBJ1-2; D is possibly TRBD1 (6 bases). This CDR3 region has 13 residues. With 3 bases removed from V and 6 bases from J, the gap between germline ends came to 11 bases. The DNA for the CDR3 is TGTGCCAGCAGTTTTAGCCAGGGGAATGGCTACACCTTC. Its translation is CASSFSQGNGYTF.

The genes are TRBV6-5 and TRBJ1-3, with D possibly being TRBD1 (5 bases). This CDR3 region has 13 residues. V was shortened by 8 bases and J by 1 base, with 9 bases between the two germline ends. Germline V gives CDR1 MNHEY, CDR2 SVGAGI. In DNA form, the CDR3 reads TGTGCCAGCGGGAGGGGTTCTGGAAACACCATATATTTT. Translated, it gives CASGRGSGNTIYF.

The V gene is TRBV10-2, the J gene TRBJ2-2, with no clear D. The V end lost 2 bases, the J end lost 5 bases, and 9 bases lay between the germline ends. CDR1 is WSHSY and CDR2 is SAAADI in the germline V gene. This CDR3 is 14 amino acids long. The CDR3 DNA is TGCGCCAGCAGTGAGGTCCCGAGGACCGGGGAGCTGTTTTTT. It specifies CASSEVPRTGELFF.

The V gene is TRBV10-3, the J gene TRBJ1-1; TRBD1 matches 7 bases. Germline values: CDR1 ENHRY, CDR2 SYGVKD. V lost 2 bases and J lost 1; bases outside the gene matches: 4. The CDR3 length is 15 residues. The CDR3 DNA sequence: TGTGCCATCAGTGAGGGACAGGATGCGAACACTGAAGCTTTCTTT. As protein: CAISEGQDANTEAFF.

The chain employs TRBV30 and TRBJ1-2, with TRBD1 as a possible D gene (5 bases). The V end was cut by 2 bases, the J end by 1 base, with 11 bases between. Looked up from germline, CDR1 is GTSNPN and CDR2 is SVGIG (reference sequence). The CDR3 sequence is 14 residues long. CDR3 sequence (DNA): TGTGCCTGGAGTAGCGGGGGAGTTAACTATGGCTACACCTTC. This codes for CAWSSGGVNYGYTF.

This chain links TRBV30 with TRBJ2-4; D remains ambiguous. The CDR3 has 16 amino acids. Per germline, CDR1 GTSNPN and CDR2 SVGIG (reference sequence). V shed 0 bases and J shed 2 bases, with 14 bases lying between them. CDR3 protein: CAWSVHILPPKNIQYF. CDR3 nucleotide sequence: TGTGCCTGGAGTGTACACATCTTACCCCCCAAAAACATTCAGTACTTC.

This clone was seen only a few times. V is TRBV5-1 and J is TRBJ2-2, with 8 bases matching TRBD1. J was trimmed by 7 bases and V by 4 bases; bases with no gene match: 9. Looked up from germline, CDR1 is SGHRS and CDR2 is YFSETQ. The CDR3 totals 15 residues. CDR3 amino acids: CASSLDRGQDGELFF. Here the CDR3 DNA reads TGCGCCAGCAGCCTCGACAGGGGACAGGACGGGGAGCTGTTTTTT.